This paragraph covers one T cell receptor (beta chain) sequence. Its antigen is still unknown. This entry comes from a study of cytomegalovirus exposure and HLA in healthy donors. Study-wide background: A prior study identified 110 million or so unique TCR beta sequences from around 180 million T cells.

The PCR had 60 Vbeta and 13 Jbeta primers. The protocol was immunoSEQ multiplex PCR, while the TCRdb copy is restricted to in-frame clones and leaves out a portion. Of roughly 110,000 clones in the sample, 65% to 90% were seen once. Overall study results and limits: Accurate prediction of most subjects' HLA-A and HLA-B alleles from TCR beta sequences was reported. Later genetic work tied a missense DCLRE1C variant to beta-chain V and J trimming.

The source material was PBMCs. The TCR comes from a man aged 45 to 65 in good health and CMV-seronegative.

CDR3 coding DNA: TGTGCCAGCCGGGGGGGGAGCACTGAAGCTTTCTTT. It is translated as CASRGGSTEAFF. This chain joins TRBV18 and TRBJ1-1; TRBD1 is a possible D gene (5 bases). V shed 8 bases and J shed 4 bases, with 11 bases lying between them. This CDR3 is built from 12 residues. The V gene's germline CDR1 is KGHSH and CDR2 LQKENI.